These 22 T cell receptor beta chains came from one sample sequenced in a study of response to subunit inactivated influenza vaccine. TCRdb re-analysed the RT-PCR reads in MiXCR, keeping a single row per CDR3 protein. This sample has hundreds of thousands of distinct CDR3 sequences, with around 20% found just once. This sample comprised PBMCs from blood, obtained 21 months after vaccination. The receptors were gathered from a man between 50 and 75 years old who received an inactivated influenza vaccine.

The chain is built from TRBV2 and TRBJ2-3; D unclear. The CDR3 totals 15 residues. Per the germline V gene, CDR1 is SNHLY and CDR2 is FYNNEI. V was trimmed by 4 bases and J by 0 bases, leaving 11 bases between them. DNA for the CDR3: TGTGCCAGCAGTGCGCGGCCCTCTAGCACAGATACGCAGTATTTT. Amino acid sequence: CASSARPSSTDTQYF. Drawing the rest from reference TRBV2 and TRBJ2-3, the complete variable domain is EPEVTQTPSHQVTQMGQEVILRCVPISNHLYFYWYRQILGQKVEFLVSFYNNEISEKSEIFDDQFSVERPDGSNFTLKIRSTKLEDSAMYFCASSARPSSTDTQYFGPGTRLTVL.

The chain couples TRBV19 to TRBJ1-2; the match to TRBD1 covers 8 bases. In germline, CDR1 is LNHDA, CDR2 SQIVND (reference sequence). With 6 bases clipped from V and 0 bases from J, the junction kept 6 bases outside the gene matches. This CDR3 comprises 15 residues. The CDR3 DNA follows: TGTGCCAGTAGCGAATCCAGGGGGCCTAACTATGGCTACACCTTC. As protein: CASSESRGPNYGYTF. Filled out from reference TRBV19 and TRBJ1-2, the complete variable domain reads DGGITQSPKYLFRKEGQNVTLSCEQNLNHDAMYWYRQDPGQGLRLIYYSQIVNDFQKGDIAEGYSVSREKKESFPLTVTSAQKNPTAFYLCASSESRGPNYGYTFGSGTRLTVV.

This rearrangement joins TRBV29-1 to TRBJ1-1; D perhaps matches TRBD1 (5 bases). This CDR3 contains 12 residues. Trimming stripped 8 bases from V and 2 bases from J, with 12 bases between. Germline values: CDR1 SQVTM, CDR2 ANQGSEA. As DNA, the CDR3 is TGCAGCCACATGACAGCCAACACTGAAGCTTTCTTT. As protein: CSHMTANTEAFF.

This clonotype was seen ten or more times. The V gene is TRBV4-3, the J gene TRBJ1-6; D ambiguous. V lost 0 bases and J lost 6, with 6 bases in between. CDR1 and CDR2 from the germline V gene are LGHNA and YSLEER. This CDR3 is 14 amino acids long. The CDR3 DNA is TGCGCCAGCAGCCAAGACCCGCTTAATTCACCCCTCCACTTT. It codes for CASSQDPLNSPLHF.

The V gene is TRBV15, the J gene TRBJ2-7, with D tentatively TRBD1 (5 bases). Germline CDR1 and CDR2: LNHNV and YYDKDF (reference sequence). Deletions cut 0 bases from V and 2 bases from J, with 11 bases between. The CDR3 has 15 residues. The CDR3 loop is CATSRDLTQAYEQYF. The CDR3 DNA sequence: TGTGCCACCAGCAGAGATTTGACACAGGCCTACGAGCAGTACTTC.

The V gene is TRBV4-2, the J gene TRBJ1-1; D is possibly TRBD1 (6 bases). Per the germline V gene, CDR1 is LGHNA and CDR2 is YNFKEQ. Deletions cut 2 bases from V and 0 bases from J, with 13 bases between. The length of the CDR3 is 16 residues. CDR3 loop: CASSQKPGTMNTEAFF. As DNA, the CDR3 is TGTGCCAGCAGCCAAAAACCAGGGACAATGAACACTGAAGCTTTCTTT.

This chain uses TRBV28 with TRBJ2-1; TRBD2 matches at 12 bases. Per germline, CDR1 MDHEN and CDR2 SYDVKM. The CDR3 is made up of 15 amino acids. Unmatched junction bases numbered 3, after V lost 6 bases and J lost 3 bases. CDR3 coding DNA: TGTGCCAGCAGCCCGACTAGCGGGAGCTACAATGAGCAGTTCTTC. This gives the protein CASSPTSGSYNEQFF.

This chain joins TRBV20-1 and TRBJ1-1, with a tentative D call TRBD1 (6 bases). The germline CDR1 and CDR2 sequences are DFQATT and SNEGSKA (reference sequence). There are 18 residues in the CDR3. V lost 1 base and J 4 bases, leaving 25 bases between the germline ends. The CDR3 loop reads CSARARRGWMKNCTEAFF. The CDR3 DNA follows: TGCAGTGCTAGAGCGCGCAGGGGATGGATGAAGAACTGCACTGAAGCTTTCTTT.

The chain carries TRBV20-1 and TRBJ1-5; the D gene is possibly TRBD1 (5 bases). Deletions cut 3 bases from V and 1 base from J, with 16 bases between. This CDR3 region has 16 residues. The germline gives CDR1 DFQATT, CDR2 SNEGSKA (reference sequence). The CDR3 is CSASIGGAVSNQPQHF. For the CDR3, the DNA is TGCAGTGCTAGTATAGGCGGGGCCGTAAGCAATCAGCCCCAGCATTTT.

In this sample, this clonotype turned up once. The J gene is TRBJ2-7, the V gene TRBV11-2, with a possible D match to TRBD2 (5 bases). V gave up 3 bases and J gave up 0 bases, with 9 bases separating them. CDR3 length equals 14 residues. Germline V gene sequence: CDR1 SGHAT, CDR2 FQNNGV. The CDR3 is CASSFDGDSYEQYF. The CDR3, as DNA: TGTGCCAGCAGCTTCGACGGGGACTCCTACGAGCAGTACTTC.

This clonotype was seen only a few times. The chain joins TRBV6-1 to TRBJ1-5; unclear D gene. The CDR3 covers 13 residues. V was cut by 4 bases and J by 10 bases, with 14 bases left in between. In germline, CDR1 is MNHNS, CDR2 SASEGT. In nucleotides, the CDR3 is TGTGCCAGCAGTGTTTCCCACCTGGGACCCCAGCATTTT. This codes for CASSVSHLGPQHF.

This chain links TRBV2 with TRBJ2-7; 9 nucleotides match TRBD1. The CDR3 totals 15 residues. CDR1 SNHLY and CDR2 FYNNEI come from the germline V gene. V shed 6 bases and J 3 bases; nucleotides not matched to a gene: 9. The CDR3 DNA reads TGTGCCAGCAGATATCACAGGGGGCTAGGCTACGAGCAGTACTTC. Protein product: CASRYHRGLGYEQYF.

The CDR3 nucleotides are TGTGCCAGCAGTTTTCTCGCGGGGGGGCGGTGGAAGACCCAGTACTTC. Its translation: CASSFLAGGRWKTQYF. The chain recombines TRBV12-3 or TRBV12-4 with TRBJ2-5; 9 positions match TRBD2. CDR3 length: 16 amino acids. The V segment lost 3 bases and the J segment 6 bases; nucleotides outside the gene matches: 11.

Many counts were recorded for this clonotype. The gene calls are TRBV15 and TRBJ2-2; no clear D gene. The CDR3 runs to 14 residues. Germline CDR1 reads LNHNV; CDR2 reads YYDKDF (reference sequence). Trimming removed 4 bases at V and 3 bases at J, with 9 bases between. The CDR3 sequence is CATSKGLDTGELFF. CDR3 coding DNA: TGTGCCACCAGCAAGGGTCTGGACACCGGGGAGCTGTTTTTT. Full variable domain (outside the CDR3, taken from reference TRBV15 and TRBJ2-2): DAMVIQNPRYQVTQFGKPVTLSCSQTLNHNVMYWYQQKSSQAPKLLFHYYDKDFNNEADTPDNFQSRRPNTSFCFLDIRSPGLGDTAMYLCATSKGLDTGELFFGEGSRLTVL.

The J gene is TRBJ1-1, the V gene TRBV6-5; no definite D call. The CDR3 is made up of 12 amino acids. Trimming removed 5 bases from V and 6 bases from J, with 10 bases in between. Germline lookup yields CDR1 MNHEY and CDR2 SVGAGI. CDR3 nucleotides: TGTGCCAGCAGTACCCGGGCCGCTGAAGCTTTCTTT. Protein sequence: CASSTRAAEAFF.

This clonotype was detected many times. The V call is TRBV20-1, the J call TRBJ1-5; D ambiguous. Trimming stripped 0 bases from V and 5 bases from J, with 14 bases between. Germline V gives CDR1 DFQATT, CDR2 SNEGSKA (reference sequence). The CDR3 sequence is 15 residues long. CDR3 residues: CSARDGALRDQPQHF. The CDR3 DNA sequence: TGCAGTGCTAGAGATGGAGCCCTAAGGGATCAGCCCCAGCATTTT.

This sequence joins TRBV20-1 and TRBJ2-1, with 7 positions matching TRBD1. The CDR3 sequence is 15 residues long. V dropped 6 bases and J dropped 5; count of bases not matched to a gene: 13. From germline, CDR1 is DFQATT and CDR2 SNEGSKA (reference sequence). CDR3 coding DNA: TGCAGTGCGAAAAACCCGGGACAGTCGCACAATGAGCAGTTCTTC. The encoded protein is CSAKNPGQSHNEQFF.

CDR3 nucleotide sequence: TGTGCCAGCTCCGGTTATAGCATTGTAGAGACCCAGTACTTC. Translated, it gives CASSGYSIVETQYF. This chain joins TRBV25-1 and TRBJ2-5; D uncertain. Germline CDR1 and CDR2: MGHDK and SYGVNS. Trimming left V 8 bases short and J 4 bases short, with 17 bases between. This CDR3 contains 14 residues.

This clonotype was observed many times. The CDR3 nucleotides are TGTGCCAGCAGCCAATCTAGGGAGAATTCACCCCTCCACTTT. This sequence encodes CASSQSRENSPLHF. This chain connects TRBV3-1 to TRBJ1-6; no reliable D call. V gave up 2 bases and J gave up 7 bases, with 9 bases separating them. Germline lookup yields CDR1 LGHDT and CDR2 YNNKEL (reference sequence). The length of the CDR3 is 14 residues. The full variable domain, rest sourced from reference TRBV3-1 and TRBJ1-6, is DTAVSQTPKYLVTQMGNDKSIKCEQNLGHDTMYWYKQDSKKFLKIMFSYNNKELIINETVPNRFSPKSPDKAHLNLHINSLELGDSAVYFCASSQSRENSPLHFGNGTRLTVT.

This clonotype has just a few counts. The chain recombines TRBV27 with TRBJ1-2, with 7 nucleotides matching TRBD1. This CDR3 spans 14 amino acids. The V gene's germline CDR1 is MNHEY and CDR2 SMNVEV (reference sequence). V was pared by 6 bases and J by 0 bases, with 4 bases of the junction left unmatched. The CDR3 region has the DNA TGTGCCAGCAGAACGGGACAGACTAACTATGGCTACACCTTC. This encodes CASRTGQTNYGYTF.

V gene TRBV6-1 combines with J gene TRBJ1-5; no definite D call. The CDR3 is made up of 13 amino acids. V was clipped by 6 bases and J by 6 bases, with 12 bases between them. Looked up from germline, CDR1 is MNHNS and CDR2 is SASEGT. The CDR3 spells CASSREGGQPQHF. CDR3 nucleotide sequence: TGTGCCAGCAGCCGCGAGGGCGGTCAGCCCCAGCATTTT.

The chain carries TRBV10-3 and TRBJ1-5; D not certain. CDR3 length: 17 amino acids. Germline CDR1 is ENHRY and CDR2 is SYGVKD. V gave up 0 bases and J gave up 0 bases, with 12 bases separating them. The CDR3 DNA sequence: TGTGCCATCAGTGAGTCGTCAGACCTCCATAGCAATCAGCCCCAGCATTTT. Translation gives CAISESSDLHSNQPQHF.